Sequencing of this TCR beta chain was carried out in a study of T-cell memory formation after mild COVID-19. The overall study: For the most part, TCR clusters were specific to one donor. Study-level findings and limits: Later expanders leaned toward CD4+, whereas clones contracting from day 15 to 85 were balanced CD4/CD8. Shrinking CD4+ clones resided mostly in CM and EM, and CD8+ ones in EMRA. Nothing confirmed that second-wave clones peaking on day 37 were specific for SARS-CoV-2.

Worth noting for this clonotype: Its antigen is currently unknown.

Each CDR3 protein is one row after TCRdb ran MiXCR on the 5' RACE reads. The top ten hold roughly 21% of the sample, which has roughly 400,000 distinct CDR3 sequences, approximately 18% seen once. CDR3 length equals 14 residues. Germline V gene sequence: CDR1 ENHRY, CDR2 SYGVKD. The V end lost 2 bases, the J end lost 3 bases, and 10 bases lay between the germline ends. Specimen: PBMCs or a T cell subset sorted from them (not recorded which). This TCR was recovered from a man younger than 35 who had mild COVID-19 (a few samples of this study predate the infection). Cell type and time point are not known. The chain links TRBV10-3 to TRBJ1-1; D gene unclear. The CDR3 DNA reads TGTGCCATCAGTGAGACGGGTTCAGACACTGAAGCTTTCTTT. It encodes CAISETGSDTEAFF.